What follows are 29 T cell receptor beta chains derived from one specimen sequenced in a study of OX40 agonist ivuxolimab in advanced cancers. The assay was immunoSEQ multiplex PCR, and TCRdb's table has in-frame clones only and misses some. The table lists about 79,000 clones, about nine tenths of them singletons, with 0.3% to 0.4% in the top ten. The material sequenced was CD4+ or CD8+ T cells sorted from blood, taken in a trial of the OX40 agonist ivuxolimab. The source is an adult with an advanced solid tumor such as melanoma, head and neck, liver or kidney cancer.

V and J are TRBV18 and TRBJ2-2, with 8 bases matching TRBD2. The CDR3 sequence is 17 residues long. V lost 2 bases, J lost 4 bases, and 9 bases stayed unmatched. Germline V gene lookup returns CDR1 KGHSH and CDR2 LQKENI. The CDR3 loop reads CASSPARGGRSTGELFF. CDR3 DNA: TGTGCCAGCTCACCAGCCCGGGGGGGCCGAAGCACCGGGGAGCTGTTTTTT.

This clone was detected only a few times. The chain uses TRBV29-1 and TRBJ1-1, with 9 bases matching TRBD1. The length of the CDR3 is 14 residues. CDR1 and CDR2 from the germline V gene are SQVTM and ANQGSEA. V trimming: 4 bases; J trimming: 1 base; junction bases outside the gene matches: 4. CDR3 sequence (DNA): TGCAGCGTTGCGGACAGGGGAAAGAACACTGAAGCTTTCTTT. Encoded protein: CSVADRGKNTEAFF.

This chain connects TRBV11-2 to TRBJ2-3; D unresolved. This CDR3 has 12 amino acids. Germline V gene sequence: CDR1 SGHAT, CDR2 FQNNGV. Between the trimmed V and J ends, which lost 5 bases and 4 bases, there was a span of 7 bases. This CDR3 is CASSREADTQYF. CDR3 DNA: TGTGCCAGCAGCCGAGAAGCAGATACGCAGTATTTT.

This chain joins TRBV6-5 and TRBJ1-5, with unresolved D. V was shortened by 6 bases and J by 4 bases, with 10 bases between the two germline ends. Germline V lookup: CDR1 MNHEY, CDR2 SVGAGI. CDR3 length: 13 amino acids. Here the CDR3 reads CASRLQDNQPQHF. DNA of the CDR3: TGTGCCAGCAGGCTCCAGGATAATCAGCCCCAGCATTTT.

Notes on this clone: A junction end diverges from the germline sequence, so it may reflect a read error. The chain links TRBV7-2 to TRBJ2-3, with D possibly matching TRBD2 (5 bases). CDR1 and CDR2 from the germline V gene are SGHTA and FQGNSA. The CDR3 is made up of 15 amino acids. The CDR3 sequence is CASSLAGPSTDTQYF. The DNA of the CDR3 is TGTGCCAGCAGCCTAGCAGGCCCTAGCACAGATACGCAGTATTTT.

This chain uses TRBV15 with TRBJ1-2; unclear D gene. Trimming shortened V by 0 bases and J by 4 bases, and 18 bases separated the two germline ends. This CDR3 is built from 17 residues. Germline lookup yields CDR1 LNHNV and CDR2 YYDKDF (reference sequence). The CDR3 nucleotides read TGTGCCACCAGCAGAGATACTTCAGGCAGTATGTTCTATGGCTACACCTTC. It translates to CATSRDTSGSMFYGYTF.

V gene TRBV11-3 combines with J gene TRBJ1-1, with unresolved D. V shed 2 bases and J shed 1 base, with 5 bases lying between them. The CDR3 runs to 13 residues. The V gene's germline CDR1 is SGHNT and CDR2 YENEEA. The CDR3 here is CASSLNANTEAFF. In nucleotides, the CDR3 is TGTGCCAGCAGCTTAAACGCGAACACTGAAGCTTTCTTT.

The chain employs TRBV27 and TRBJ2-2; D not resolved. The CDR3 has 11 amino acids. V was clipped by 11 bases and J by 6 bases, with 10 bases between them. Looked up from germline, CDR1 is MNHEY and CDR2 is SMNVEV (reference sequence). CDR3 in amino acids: CAGRVSGELFF. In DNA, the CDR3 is TGTGCCGGTAGGGTTTCCGGGGAGCTGTTTTTT.

CDR3: CASSLTGSNQPQHF. CDR3 nucleotide sequence: TGTGCCAGTAGTCTTACAGGAAGCAATCAGCCCCAGCATTTT. The chain uses TRBV19 and TRBJ1-5; D possibly corresponds to TRBD1 (5 bases). V was clipped by 5 bases and J by 1 base, with 9 bases between them. The CDR3 extends over 14 amino acids. In germline, CDR1 is LNHDA, CDR2 SQIVND (reference sequence).

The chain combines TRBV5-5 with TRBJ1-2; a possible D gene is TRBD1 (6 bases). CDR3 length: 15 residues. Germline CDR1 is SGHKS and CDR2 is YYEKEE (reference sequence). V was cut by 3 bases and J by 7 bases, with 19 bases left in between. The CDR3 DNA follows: TGTGCCAGCAGCTCTCGCAACAGGGAATTGGGTGGCTACACCTTC. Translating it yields CASSSRNRELGGYTF.

The CDR3 DNA reads as TGTGCCTGGAATCTAGCGGGGCTGACAGATACGCAGTATTTT. Amino acids: CAWNLAGLTDTQYF. This rearrangement joins TRBV30 to TRBJ2-3; 9 positions agree with TRBD2. Trimming took 4 bases from V and 3 from J; bases not matched to a gene: 5. The CDR3 is 14 amino acids. The V gene's germline CDR1 is GTSNPN and CDR2 SVGIG (reference sequence).

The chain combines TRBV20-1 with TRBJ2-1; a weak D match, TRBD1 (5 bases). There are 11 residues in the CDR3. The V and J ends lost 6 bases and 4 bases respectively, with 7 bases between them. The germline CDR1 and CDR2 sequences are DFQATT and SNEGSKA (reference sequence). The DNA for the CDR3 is TGCAGTGCAAGACAGTACAATGAGCAGTTCTTC. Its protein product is CSARQYNEQFF.

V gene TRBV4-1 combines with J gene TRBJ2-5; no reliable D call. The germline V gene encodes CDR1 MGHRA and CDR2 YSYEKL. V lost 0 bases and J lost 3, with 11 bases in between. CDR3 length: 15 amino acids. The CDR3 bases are TGCGCCAGCAGCCAAGAAGATGTCCTAAAAGAGACCCAGTACTTC. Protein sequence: CASSQEDVLKETQYF.

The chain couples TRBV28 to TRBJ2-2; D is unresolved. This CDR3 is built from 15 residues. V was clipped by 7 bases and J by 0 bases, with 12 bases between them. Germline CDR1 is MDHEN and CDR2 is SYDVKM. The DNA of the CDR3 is TGTGCCAGCAAACTTCGGACCCCGAACACCGGGGAGCTGTTTTTT. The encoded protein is CASKLRTPNTGELFF. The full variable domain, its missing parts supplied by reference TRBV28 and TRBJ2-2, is DVKVTQSSRYLVKRTGEKVFLECVQDMDHENMFWYRQDPGLGLRLIYFSYDVKMKEKGDIPEGYSVSREKKERFSLILESASTNQTSMYLCASKLRTPNTGELFFGEGSRLTVL.

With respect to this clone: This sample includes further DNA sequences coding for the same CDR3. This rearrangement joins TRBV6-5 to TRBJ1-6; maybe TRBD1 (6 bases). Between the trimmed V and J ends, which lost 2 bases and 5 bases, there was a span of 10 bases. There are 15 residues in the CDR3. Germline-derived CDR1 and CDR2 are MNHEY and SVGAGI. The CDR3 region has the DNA TGTGCCAGCAGTTACACGGGGACAAATAATTCACCCCTCCACTTT. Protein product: CASSYTGTNNSPLHF.

The CDR3 DNA follows: TGTGCCAGCAGTTCGGGACAGGGAAGCACTGAAGCTTTCTTT. It translates to CASSSGQGSTEAFF. The rearrangement joins TRBV28 to TRBJ1-1, with TRBD1 matching over 9 bases. This CDR3 is 14 amino acids long. The germline V gene has CDR1 MDHEN and CDR2 SYDVKM. V lost 4 bases and J lost 4; bases outside the gene matches: 4.

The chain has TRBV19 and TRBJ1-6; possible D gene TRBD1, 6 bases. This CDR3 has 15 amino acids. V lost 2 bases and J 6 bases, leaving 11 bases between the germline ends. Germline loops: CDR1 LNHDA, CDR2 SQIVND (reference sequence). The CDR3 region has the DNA TGTGCCAGTAGTATAATTCAGGGGACTAATTCACCCCTCCACTTT. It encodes CASSIIQGTNSPLHF.

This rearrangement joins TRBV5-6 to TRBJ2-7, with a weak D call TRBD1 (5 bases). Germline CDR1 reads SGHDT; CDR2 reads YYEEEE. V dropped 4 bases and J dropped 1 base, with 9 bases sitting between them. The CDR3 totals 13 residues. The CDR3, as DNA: TGTGCCAGCAGCGTGACAGAATCCTACGAGCAGTACGTC. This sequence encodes CASSVTESYEQYV.

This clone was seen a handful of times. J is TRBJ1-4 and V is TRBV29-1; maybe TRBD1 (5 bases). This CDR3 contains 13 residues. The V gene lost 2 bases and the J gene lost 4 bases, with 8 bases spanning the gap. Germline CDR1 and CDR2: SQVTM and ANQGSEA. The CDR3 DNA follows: TGCAGCGTTGAACGACAGCTTAATGAAAAACTGTTTTTT. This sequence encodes CSVERQLNEKLFF.

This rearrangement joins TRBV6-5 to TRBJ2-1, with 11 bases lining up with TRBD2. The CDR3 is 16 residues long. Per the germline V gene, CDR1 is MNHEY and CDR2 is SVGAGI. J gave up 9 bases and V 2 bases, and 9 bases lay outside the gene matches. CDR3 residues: CASSYGLAGGGGEQFF. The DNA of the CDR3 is TGTGCCAGCAGTTACGGTCTAGCGGGGGGAGGAGGTGAGCAGTTCTTC.

The CDR3 bases are TGTGCCAGCAGTTCCCCGGGACTAGCGGGGGCGGGGAATGAGCAGTTCTTC. Its protein is CASSSPGLAGAGNEQFF. V gene TRBV28 combines with J gene TRBJ2-1; 14 nucleotides align to TRBD2. The ends lost 4 bases at V and 7 bases at J; junction bases unmatched: 9. Per germline, CDR1 MDHEN and CDR2 SYDVKM. This CDR3 is built from 17 residues.

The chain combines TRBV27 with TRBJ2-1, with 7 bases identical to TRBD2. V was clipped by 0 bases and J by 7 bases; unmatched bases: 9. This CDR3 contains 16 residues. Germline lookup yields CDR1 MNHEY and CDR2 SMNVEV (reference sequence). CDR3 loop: CASSLSLQAGRNEQFF. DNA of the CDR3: TGTGCCAGCAGTTTATCGCTTCAAGCGGGGAGGAATGAGCAGTTCTTC.

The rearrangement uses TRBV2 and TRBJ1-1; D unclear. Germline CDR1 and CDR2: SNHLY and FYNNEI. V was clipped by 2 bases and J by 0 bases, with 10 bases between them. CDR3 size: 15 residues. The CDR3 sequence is CASSEFPSMNTEAFF. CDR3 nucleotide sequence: TGTGCCAGCAGTGAATTCCCAAGCATGAACACTGAAGCTTTCTTT.

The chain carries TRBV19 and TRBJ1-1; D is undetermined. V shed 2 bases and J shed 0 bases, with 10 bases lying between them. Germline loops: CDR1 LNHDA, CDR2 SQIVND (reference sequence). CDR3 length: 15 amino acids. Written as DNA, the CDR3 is TGTGCCAGTAGTATATTCGGCACTTTGAACACTGAAGCTTTCTTT. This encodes CASSIFGTLNTEAFF.

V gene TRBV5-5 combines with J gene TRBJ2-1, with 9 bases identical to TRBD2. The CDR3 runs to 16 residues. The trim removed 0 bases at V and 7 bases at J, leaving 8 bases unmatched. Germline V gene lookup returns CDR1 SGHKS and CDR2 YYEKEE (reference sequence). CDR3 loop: CASSLALRGGRNEQFF. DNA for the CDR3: TGTGCCAGCAGCTTGGCCCTGCGGGGGGGCCGGAATGAGCAGTTCTTC.

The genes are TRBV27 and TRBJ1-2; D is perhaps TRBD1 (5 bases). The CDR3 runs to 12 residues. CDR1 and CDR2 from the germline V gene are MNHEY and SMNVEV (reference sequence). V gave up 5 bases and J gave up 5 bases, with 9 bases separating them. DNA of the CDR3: TGTGCCAGCAGTGGGACGGCTTATGGCTACACCTTC. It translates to CASSGTAYGYTF.

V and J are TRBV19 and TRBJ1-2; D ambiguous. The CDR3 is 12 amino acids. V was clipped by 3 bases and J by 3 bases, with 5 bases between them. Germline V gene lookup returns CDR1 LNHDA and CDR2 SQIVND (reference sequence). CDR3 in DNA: TGTGCCAGTAGTATGAATTACTATGGCTACACCTTC. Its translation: CASSMNYYGYTF.

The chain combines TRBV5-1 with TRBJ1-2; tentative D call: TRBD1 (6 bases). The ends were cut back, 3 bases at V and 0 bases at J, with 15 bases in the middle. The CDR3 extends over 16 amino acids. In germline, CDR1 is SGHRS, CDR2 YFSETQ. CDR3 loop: CASSSGDNYANYGYTF. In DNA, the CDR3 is TGCGCCAGCAGCTCGGGGGACAACTACGCTAACTATGGCTACACCTTC.

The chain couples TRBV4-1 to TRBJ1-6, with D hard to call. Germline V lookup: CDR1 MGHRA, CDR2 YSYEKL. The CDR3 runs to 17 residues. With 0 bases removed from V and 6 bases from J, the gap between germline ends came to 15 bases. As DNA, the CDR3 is TGCGCCAGCAGCCAAGAAGCGTCAGGAGGGATTAATTCACCCCTCCACTTT. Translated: CASSQEASGGINSPLHF.